This is a list of T cell receptor beta chains from one sample in a study of T cells in Graves' hyperthyroidism and ophthalmopathy. TCRdb independently ran MiXCR on the multiplex PCR reads; one entry per CDR3 protein. Among about 640,000 distinct CDR3 sequences listed, roughly 15% were seen once. The sequenced material came from blood. The source is a woman aged 50 to 65 with Graves' ophthalmopathy. Each CDR3 is given with its conserved first and last residue. The order of the fields is V gene, J gene, clone size, D gene, CDR3 protein, CDR3 DNA. D genes are given only for firm matches. Clone size, where shown, is once, few, many, or a class for clones that have expanded.

>TRBV7-2|TRBJ1-5|.|TRBD1
CASSPESGGIQPQHF
TGTGCCAGCAGCCCAGAGTCAGGGGGCATTCAGCCCCAGCATTTT
>TRBV11-3|TRBJ2-7|.|TRBD1
CASSSGQGAGEQYF
TGTGCCAGCAGTTCAGGACAGGGGGCGGGCGAGCAGTACTTC
>TRBV12-3/TRBV12-4|TRBJ2-7|few|TRBD2
CASSKPGLGHEQYF
TGTGCCAGCAGTAAACCGGGACTAGGTCACGAGCAGTACTTC
>TRBV11-2|TRBJ2-7|many|.
CASSSGKTFPYEQYF
TGTGCCAGCAGTTCCGGGAAAACTTTCCCCTACGAGCAGTACTTC
>TRBV3-1|TRBJ2-7|many|.
CASSQPGETYEQYF
TGTGCCAGCAGCCAACCGGGAGAGACCTACGAGCAGTACTTC
>TRBV27|TRBJ2-4|.|TRBD2
CASSFLAGAAKNIQYF
TGTGCCAGCAGTTTTTTGGCGGGAGCGGCCAAAAACATTCAGTACTTC
>TRBV6-4|TRBJ2-3|many|TRBD2
CASSDKAGGGTDTQYF
TGTGCCAGCAGTGACAAAGCGGGAGGGGGTACAGATACGCAGTATTTT
>TRBV6-1|TRBJ2-5|many|.
CASRTKRQIVQETQYF
TGTGCCAGCAGAACGAAAAGACAGATAGTCCAAGAGACCCAGTACTTC
>TRBV20-1|TRBJ1-1|many|.
CSARGKGVTEAFF
TGCAGTGCTAGAGGGAAAGGGGTCACTGAAGCTTTCTTT
>TRBV28|TRBJ2-3|many|TRBD2
CASSTTGTSADTQYF
TGTGCCAGCAGTACAACCGGGACTAGCGCAGATACGCAGTATTTT
>TRBV27|TRBJ2-1|many|.
CASSSRTRNNEQFF
TGTGCCAGCAGTTCAAGGACCCGAAACAATGAGCAGTTCTTC
>TRBV29-1|TRBJ1-1|few|.
CSVLRVNTEAFF
TGCAGCGTTCTAAGGGTGAACACTGAAGCTTTCTTT
>TRBV27|TRBJ2-6|.|.
CASSLLGGANVLTF
TGTGCCAGCAGTTTACTAGGGGGGGCCAACGTCCTGACTTTC
>TRBV18|TRBJ2-1|few|.
CASSQLGGADEQFF
TGTGCCAGCTCCCAACTGGGGGGGGCCGATGAGCAGTTCTTC
>TRBV4-2|TRBJ2-2|.|.
CASSQVWGSVLETGELFF
TGTGCCAGCAGCCAAGTATGGGGCTCTGTACTGGAGACCGGGGAGCTGTTTTTT
>TRBV7-2|TRBJ2-2|.|.
CASSLAADNTGELFF
TGTGCCAGCAGCTTAGCAGCCGATAACACCGGGGAGCTGTTTTTT
>TRBV9|TRBJ2-3|few|.
CASSVVSGSNTDTQYF
TGTGCCAGCAGCGTAGTTAGCGGAAGTAACACAGATACGCAGTATTTT
>TRBV2|TRBJ2-7|few|TRBD2
CASRAGGVYEQYF
TGTGCCAGCAGGGCGGGAGGTGTTTACGAGCAGTACTTC
>TRBV7-9|TRBJ1-4|.|TRBD1
CASSLAGQVNEKLFF
TGTGCCAGCAGCTTAGCGGGACAGGTTAATGAAAAACTGTTTTTT
>TRBV7-2|TRBJ2-7|many|TRBD2
CASSLGTSGRLLDSYEQYF
TGTGCCAGCAGCTTAGGGACTAGCGGGAGGCTGCTAGACTCCTACGAGCAGTACTTC
>TRBV19|TRBJ1-2|.|.
CASSMSTRDYGYTF
TGTGCCAGTAGTATGTCGACAAGAGACTATGGCTACACCTTC
>TRBV7-9|TRBJ2-7|.|TRBD2
CASSPGLAGAHSYEQYF
TGTGCCAGCAGTCCGGGACTAGCGGGAGCCCACTCCTACGAGCAGTACTTC
>TRBV28|TRBJ1-2|once|TRBD1
CASSLSGRGQYGYTF
TGTGCCAGCAGTTTGTCGGGCAGGGGGCAATATGGCTACACCTTC
>TRBV5-5|TRBJ1-1|many|.
CASFVNTEAFF
TGTGCCAGCTTTGTGAACACTGAAGCTTTCTTT
>TRBV4-3|TRBJ2-7|.|.
CASSQDQQDYYEQYF
TGCGCCAGCAGCCAAGATCAGCAGGACTACTACGAGCAGTACTTC
>TRBV29-1|TRBJ2-1|few|.
CSVVSGWFGEQFF
TGCAGCGTTGTTAGCGGCTGGTTTGGTGAGCAGTTCTTC